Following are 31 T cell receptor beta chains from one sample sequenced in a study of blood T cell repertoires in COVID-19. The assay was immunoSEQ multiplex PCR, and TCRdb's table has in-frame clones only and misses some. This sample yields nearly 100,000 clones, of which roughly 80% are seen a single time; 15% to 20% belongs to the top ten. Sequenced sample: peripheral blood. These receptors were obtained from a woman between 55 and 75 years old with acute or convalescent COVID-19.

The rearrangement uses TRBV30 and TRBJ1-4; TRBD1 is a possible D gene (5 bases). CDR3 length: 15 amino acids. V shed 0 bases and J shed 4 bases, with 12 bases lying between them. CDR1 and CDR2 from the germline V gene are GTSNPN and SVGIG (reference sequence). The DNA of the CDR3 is TGTGCCTGGAGTGTAGGGGTCCCCGGTAATGAAAAACTGTTTTTT. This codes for CAWSVGVPGNEKLFF.

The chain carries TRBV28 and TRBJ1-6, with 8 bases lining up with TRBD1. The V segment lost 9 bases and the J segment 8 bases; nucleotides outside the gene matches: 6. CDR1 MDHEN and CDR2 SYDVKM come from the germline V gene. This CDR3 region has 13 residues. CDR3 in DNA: TGTGCCAGTCAGGGGGCAATGGATTCACCCCTCCACTTT. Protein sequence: CASQGAMDSPLHF.

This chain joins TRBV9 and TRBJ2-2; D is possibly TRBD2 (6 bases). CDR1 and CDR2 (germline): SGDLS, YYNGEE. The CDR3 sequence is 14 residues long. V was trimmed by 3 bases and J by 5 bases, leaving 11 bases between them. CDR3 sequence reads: CASSAPGLTGELFF. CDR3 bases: TGTGCCAGCAGCGCACCCGGACTAACCGGGGAGCTGTTTTTT.

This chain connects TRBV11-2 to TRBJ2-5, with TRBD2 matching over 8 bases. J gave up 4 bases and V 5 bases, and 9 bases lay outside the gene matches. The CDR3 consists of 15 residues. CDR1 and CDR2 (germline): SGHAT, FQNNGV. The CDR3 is CASSLRGSGVETQYF. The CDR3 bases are TGTGCCAGCAGCCTCCGGGGTAGCGGGGTAGAGACCCAGTACTTC.

The DNA for the CDR3 is TGTGCCAGCAGCTTATCCGGACAGATAAATCAGCCCCAGCATTTT. Protein product: CASSLSGQINQPQHF. The V and J genes are TRBV7-9 and TRBJ1-5; D might be TRBD1 (6 bases). V lost 2 bases to trimming and J lost 4 bases, with 12 bases between them. This CDR3 contains 15 residues. The germline V gene has CDR1 SEHNR and CDR2 FQNEAQ (reference sequence).

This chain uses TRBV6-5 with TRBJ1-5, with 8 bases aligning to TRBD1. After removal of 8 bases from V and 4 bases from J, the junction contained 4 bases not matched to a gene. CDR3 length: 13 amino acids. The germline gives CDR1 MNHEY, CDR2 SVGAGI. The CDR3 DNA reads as TGTGCCAGCGGGGGACAGGTAAATCAGCCCCAGCATTTT. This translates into CASGGQVNQPQHF.

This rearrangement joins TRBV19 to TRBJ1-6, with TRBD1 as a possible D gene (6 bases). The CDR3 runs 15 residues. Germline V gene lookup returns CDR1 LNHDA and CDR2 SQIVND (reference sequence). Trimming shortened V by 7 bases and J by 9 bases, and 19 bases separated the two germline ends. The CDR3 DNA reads TGTGCCAGTACTCCAACCCGGGACACCAGTTCACCCCTCCACTTT. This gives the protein CASTPTRDTSSPLHF. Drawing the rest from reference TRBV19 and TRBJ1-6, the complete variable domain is DGGITQSPKYLFRKEGQNVTLSCEQNLNHDAMYWYRQDPGQGLRLIYYSQIVNDFQKGDIAEGYSVSREKKESFPLTVTSAQKNPTAFYLCASTPTRDTSSPLHFGNGTRLTVT.

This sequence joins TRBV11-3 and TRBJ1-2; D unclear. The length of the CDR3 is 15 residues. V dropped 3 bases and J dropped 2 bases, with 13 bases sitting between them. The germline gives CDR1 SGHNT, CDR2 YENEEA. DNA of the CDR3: TGTGCCAGCAGCTTGGGTCAGGCCGAGAACTATGGCTACACCTTC. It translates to CASSLGQAENYGYTF. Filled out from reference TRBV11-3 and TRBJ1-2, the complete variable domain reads EAGVVQSPRYKIIEKKQPVAFWCNPISGHNTLYWYLQNLGQGPELLIRYENEEAVDDSQLPKDRFSAERLKGVDSTLKIQPAELGDSAVYLCASSLGQAENYGYTFGSGTRLTVV.

CDR3 DNA sequence: TGTGCCAGCAGTCAAGGCAGGGGCTATGGCTACACCTTC. It is translated as CASSQGRGYGYTF. The chain uses TRBV6-6 and TRBJ1-2, with a tentative D call TRBD1 (6 bases). Germline CDR1 reads MNHNY; CDR2 reads SVGAGI (reference sequence). Trimming pared 5 bases from V and 4 bases from J, leaving 11 bases between. The CDR3 loop spans 13 amino acids.

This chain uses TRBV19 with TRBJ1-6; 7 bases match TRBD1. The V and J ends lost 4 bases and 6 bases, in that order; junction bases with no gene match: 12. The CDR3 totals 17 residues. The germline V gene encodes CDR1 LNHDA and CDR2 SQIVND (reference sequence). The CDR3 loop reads CASSTRQGSRSNSPLHF. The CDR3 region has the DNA TGTGCCAGTAGTACCCGACAGGGAAGTAGGTCTAATTCACCCCTCCACTTT.

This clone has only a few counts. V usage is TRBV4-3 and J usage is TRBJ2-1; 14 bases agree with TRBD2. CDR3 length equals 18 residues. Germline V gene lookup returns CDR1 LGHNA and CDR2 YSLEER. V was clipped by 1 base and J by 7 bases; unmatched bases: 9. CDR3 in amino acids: CASSQGLAGGPGGNEQFF. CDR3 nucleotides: TGCGCCAGCAGCCAAGGACTAGCGGGGGGGCCGGGAGGGAATGAGCAGTTCTTC.

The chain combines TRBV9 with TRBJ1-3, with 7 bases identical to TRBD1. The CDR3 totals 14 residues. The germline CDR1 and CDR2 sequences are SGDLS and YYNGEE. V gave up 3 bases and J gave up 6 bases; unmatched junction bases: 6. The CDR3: CASSARDSLNTIYF. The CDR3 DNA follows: TGTGCCAGCAGCGCCCGGGACAGTTTAAACACCATATATTTT. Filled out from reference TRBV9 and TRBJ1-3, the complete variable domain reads DSGVTQTPKHLITATGQRVTLRCSPRSGDLSVYWYQQSLDQGLQFLIQYYNGEERAKGNILERFSAQQFPDLHSELNLSSLELGDSALYFCASSARDSLNTIYFGEGSWLTVV.

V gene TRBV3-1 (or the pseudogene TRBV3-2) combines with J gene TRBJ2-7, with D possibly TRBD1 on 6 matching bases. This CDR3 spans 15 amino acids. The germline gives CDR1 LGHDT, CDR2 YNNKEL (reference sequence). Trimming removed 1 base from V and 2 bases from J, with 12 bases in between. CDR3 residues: CASSQAGRTAYEQYF. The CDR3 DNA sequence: TGTGCCAGCAGCCAAGCGGGAAGGACAGCCTACGAGCAGTACTTC.

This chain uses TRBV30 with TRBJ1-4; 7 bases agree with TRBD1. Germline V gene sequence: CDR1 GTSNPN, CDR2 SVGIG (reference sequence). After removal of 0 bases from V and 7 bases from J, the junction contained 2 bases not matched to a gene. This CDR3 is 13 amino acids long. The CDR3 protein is CAWSVRGIEKLFF. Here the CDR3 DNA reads TGTGCCTGGAGTGTCAGGGGGATTGAAAAACTGTTTTTT.

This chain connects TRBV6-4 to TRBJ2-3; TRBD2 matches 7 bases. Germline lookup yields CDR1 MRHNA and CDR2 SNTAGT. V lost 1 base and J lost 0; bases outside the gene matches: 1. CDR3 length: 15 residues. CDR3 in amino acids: CASSDWGGSTDTQYF. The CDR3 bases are TGTGCCAGCAGTGACTGGGGGGGGAGCACAGATACGCAGTATTTT.

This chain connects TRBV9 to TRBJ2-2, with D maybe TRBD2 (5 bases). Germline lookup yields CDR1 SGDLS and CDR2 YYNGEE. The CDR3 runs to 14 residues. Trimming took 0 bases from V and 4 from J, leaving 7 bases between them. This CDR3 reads CASSVERFTGELFF. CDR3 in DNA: TGTGCCAGCAGCGTAGAGCGGTTCACCGGGGAGCTGTTTTTT.

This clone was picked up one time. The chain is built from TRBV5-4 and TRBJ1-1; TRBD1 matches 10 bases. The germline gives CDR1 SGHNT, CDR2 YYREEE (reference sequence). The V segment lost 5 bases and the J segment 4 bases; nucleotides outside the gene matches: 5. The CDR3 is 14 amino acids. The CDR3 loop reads CASSFGQGGTEAFF. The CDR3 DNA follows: TGTGCCAGCAGTTTTGGACAGGGGGGCACTGAAGCTTTCTTT.

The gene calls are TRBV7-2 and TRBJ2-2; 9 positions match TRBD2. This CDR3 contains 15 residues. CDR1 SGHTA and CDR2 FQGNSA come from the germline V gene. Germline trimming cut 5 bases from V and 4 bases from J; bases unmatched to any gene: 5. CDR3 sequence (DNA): TGTGCCAGCAGCACCGGGACTAGCCGCACCGGGGAGCTGTTTTTT. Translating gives CASSTGTSRTGELFF.

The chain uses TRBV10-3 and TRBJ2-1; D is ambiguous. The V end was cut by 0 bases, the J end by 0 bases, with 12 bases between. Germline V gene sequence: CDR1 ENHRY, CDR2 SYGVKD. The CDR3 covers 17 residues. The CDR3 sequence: CAISESLTEVSYNEQFF. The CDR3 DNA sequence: TGTGCCATCAGTGAGTCGCTCACCGAGGTCTCCTACAATGAGCAGTTCTTC.

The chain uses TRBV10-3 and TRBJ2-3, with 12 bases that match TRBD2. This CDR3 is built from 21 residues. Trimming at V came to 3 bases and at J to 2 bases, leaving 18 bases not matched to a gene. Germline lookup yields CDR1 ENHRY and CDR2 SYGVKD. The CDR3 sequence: CAISDSSIRLTSGGPTDTQYF. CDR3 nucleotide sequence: TGTGCCATCAGTGACAGTTCTATTAGGCTGACTAGCGGGGGACCCACAGATACGCAGTATTTT.

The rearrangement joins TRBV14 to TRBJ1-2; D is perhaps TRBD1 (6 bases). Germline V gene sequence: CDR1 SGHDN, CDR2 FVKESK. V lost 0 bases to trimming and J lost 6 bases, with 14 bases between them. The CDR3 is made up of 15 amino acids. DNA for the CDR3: TGTGCCAGCAGCCAAGATCGTCTGGGGGCGGATGGCTACACCTTC. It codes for CASSQDRLGADGYTF.

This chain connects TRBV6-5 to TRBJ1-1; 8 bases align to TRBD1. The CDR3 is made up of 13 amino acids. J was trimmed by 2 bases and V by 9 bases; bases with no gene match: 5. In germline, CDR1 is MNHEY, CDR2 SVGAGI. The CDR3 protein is CASGGQANTEAFF. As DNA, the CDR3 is TGTGCCAGTGGGGGACAGGCAAACACTGAAGCTTTCTTT.

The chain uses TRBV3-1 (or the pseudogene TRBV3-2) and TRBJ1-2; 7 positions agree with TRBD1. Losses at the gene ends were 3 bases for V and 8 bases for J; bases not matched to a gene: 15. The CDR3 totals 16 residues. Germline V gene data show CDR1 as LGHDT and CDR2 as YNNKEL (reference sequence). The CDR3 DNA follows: TGTGCCAGCAGCCAGAGGGGGACAGCGGGGGAGGGAGGCTACACCTTC. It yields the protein CASSQRGTAGEGGYTF.

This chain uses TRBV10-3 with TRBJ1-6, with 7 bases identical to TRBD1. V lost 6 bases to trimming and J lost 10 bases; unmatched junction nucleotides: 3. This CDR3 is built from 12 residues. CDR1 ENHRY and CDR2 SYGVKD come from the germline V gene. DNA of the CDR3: TGTGCCATCAGAGACAGGGACTCACCCCTCCACTTT. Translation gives CAIRDRDSPLHF.

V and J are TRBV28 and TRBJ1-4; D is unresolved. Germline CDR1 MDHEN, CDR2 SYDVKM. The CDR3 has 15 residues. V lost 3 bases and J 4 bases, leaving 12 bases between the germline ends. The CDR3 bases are TGTGCCAGCAGTTTCGGTGGAGGAAATAATGAAAAACTGTTTTTT. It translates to CASSFGGGNNEKLFF. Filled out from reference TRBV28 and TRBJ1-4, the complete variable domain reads DVKVTQSSRYLVKRTGEKVFLECVQDMDHENMFWYRQDPGLGLRLIYFSYDVKMKEKGDIPEGYSVSREKKERFSLILESASTNQTSMYLCASSFGGGNNEKLFFGSGTQLSVL.

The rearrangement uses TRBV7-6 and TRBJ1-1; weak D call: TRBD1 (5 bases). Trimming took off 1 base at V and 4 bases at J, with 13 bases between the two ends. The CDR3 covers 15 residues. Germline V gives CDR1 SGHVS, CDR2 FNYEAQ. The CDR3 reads CASSLEVGVGTEAFF. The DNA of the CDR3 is TGTGCCAGCAGCTTAGAGGTAGGGGTGGGCACTGAAGCTTTCTTT.

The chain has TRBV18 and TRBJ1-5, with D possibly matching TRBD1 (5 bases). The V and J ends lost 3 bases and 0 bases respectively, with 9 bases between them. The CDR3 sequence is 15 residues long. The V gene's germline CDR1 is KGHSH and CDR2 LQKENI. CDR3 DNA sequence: TGTGCCAGCTCACCGACAGTAAATAGCAATCAGCCCCAGCATTTT. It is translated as CASSPTVNSNQPQHF.

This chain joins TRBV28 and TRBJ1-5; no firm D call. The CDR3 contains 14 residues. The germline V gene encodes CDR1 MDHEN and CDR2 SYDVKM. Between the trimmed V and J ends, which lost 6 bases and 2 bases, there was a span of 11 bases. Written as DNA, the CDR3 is TGTGCCAGCAGCACACAGTTCGGCAATCAGCCCCAGCATTTT. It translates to CASSTQFGNQPQHF.

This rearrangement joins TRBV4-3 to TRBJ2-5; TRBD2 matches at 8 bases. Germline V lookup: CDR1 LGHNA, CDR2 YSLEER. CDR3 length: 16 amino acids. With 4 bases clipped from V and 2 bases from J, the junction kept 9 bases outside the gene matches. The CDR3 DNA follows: TGCGCCAGCAGCCCCCTATGGATAGCGGGGCAAGAGACCCAGTACTTC. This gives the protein CASSPLWIAGQETQYF.

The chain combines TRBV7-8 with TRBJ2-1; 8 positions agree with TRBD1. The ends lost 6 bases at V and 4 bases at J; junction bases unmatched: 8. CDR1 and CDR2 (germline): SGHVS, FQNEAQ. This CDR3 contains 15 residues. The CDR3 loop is CASSPGTGHYNEQFF. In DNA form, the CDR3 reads TGTGCCAGCAGTCCCGGGACAGGACATTACAATGAGCAGTTCTTC.

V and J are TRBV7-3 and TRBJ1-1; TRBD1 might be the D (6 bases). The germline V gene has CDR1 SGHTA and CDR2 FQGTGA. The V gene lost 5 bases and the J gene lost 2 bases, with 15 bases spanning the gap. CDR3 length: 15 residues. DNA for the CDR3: TGTGCCAGCAGCCCAGGAAGAGGGGGAAACACTGAAGCTTTCTTT. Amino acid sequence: CASSPGRGGNTEAFF.